This entry is about one T cell receptor (beta chain). The antigen is undetermined. Produced via immunoSEQ multiplex PCR; TCRdb's table is partial and in-frame only. The data hold roughly 330,000 clones, with about nine tenths observed a single time. The source of the sample is a study of cytomegalovirus exposure and HLA in healthy donors. Study-wide points: Whilst most TCR sequences proved rare, a subset of public TCRs occurred across many donors. Subsequent analysis found a tendency for first-cohort TCR clusters to co-occur within the 120 validation repertoires.

The length of the CDR3 is 13 residues. V lost 5 bases to trimming and J lost 2 bases, with 9 bases between them. Germline CDR1 is LGHNA and CDR2 is YNFKEQ. The clonotype comes from a woman aged 30 to 39 in good health and CMV-seropositive. This rearrangement joins TRBV4-2 to TRBJ1-1; D is possibly TRBD1 (6 bases). Input material: PBMCs. The CDR3 coding sequence is TGTGCCAGCAGCAGACAGGTCAACACTGAAGCTTTCTTT. It codes for CASSRQVNTEAFF.